The 16 T cell receptor beta chains presented below share a single source sample, sequenced in a study of CD8+ T cells in alopecia areata. Sample treatment: oral pan-JAK inhibitor, 5-10 mg twice daily. cDNA prepared by RNA extraction and subsequent reverse transcription served as the template for sequencing. The assay was immunoSEQ multiplex PCR, and TCRdb's table has in-frame clones only and misses some. The sample comprises roughly 280,000 clones, 50% to 75% of which are singletons, and roughly 0.93% rests with the top ten. Specimen: CD4+ T cells sorted from blood, collected at roughly week 52, from a patient treated with tofacitinib. The receptors stem from a human donor with alopecia areata.

The V call is TRBV29-1, the J call TRBJ1-2; no reliable D call. Germline V lookup: CDR1 SQVTM, CDR2 ANQGSEA. The CDR3 totals 12 residues. V lost 7 bases, J lost 4 bases, and 13 bases lay in between. The CDR3 here is CSAASSPYGYTF. The CDR3, as DNA: TGCAGCGCTGCAAGCAGCCCCTATGGCTACACCTTC. Full variable domain (outside the CDR3, taken from reference TRBV29-1 and TRBJ1-2): SAVISQKPSRDICQRGTSLTIQCQVDSQVTMMFWYRQQPGQSLTLIATANQGSEATYESGFVIDKFPISRPNLTFSTLTVSNMSPEDSSIYLCSAASSPYGYTFGSGTRLTVV.

The chain employs TRBV19 and TRBJ1-5; D is unresolved. V was trimmed by 7 bases and J by 0 bases, leaving 10 bases between them. CDR1 and CDR2 (germline): LNHDA, SQIVND (reference sequence). This CDR3 is 14 amino acids long. This CDR3 is CASMIGNSNQPQHF. For the CDR3, the DNA is TGTGCCAGTATGATCGGGAATAGCAATCAGCCCCAGCATTTT.

The chain links TRBV4-2 to TRBJ2-1; D is unclear. The V end was cut by 1 base, the J end by 5 bases, with 12 bases between. CDR3 length equals 15 residues. In germline, CDR1 is LGHNA, CDR2 YNFKEQ. The CDR3 sequence: CASSQASSLDNEQFF. The CDR3 DNA reads TGTGCCAGCAGCCAAGCGAGTAGCTTGGACAATGAGCAGTTCTTC.

The chain recombines TRBV29-1 with TRBJ1-2; perhaps TRBD1 as D (5 bases). Germline-derived CDR1 and CDR2 are SQVTM and ANQGSEA. The CDR3 runs to 15 residues. The germline V and J ends were trimmed by 5 bases and 5 bases, with 21 bases remaining between them. In DNA form, the CDR3 reads TGCAGCGTTCTGACGGTGCCCGGGGGATTGTATGGCTACACCTTC. Translated, it gives CSVLTVPGGLYGYTF.

V gene TRBV10-3 combines with J gene TRBJ2-7; D remains unclear. CDR3 length: 13 residues. Germline CDR1 ENHRY, CDR2 SYGVKD. V shed 5 bases and J shed 3 bases, with 11 bases lying between them. CDR3: CAISNENFYEQYF. In DNA, the CDR3 is TGTGCCATCAGTAACGAAAATTTCTACGAGCAGTACTTC.

The chain links TRBV6-1 to TRBJ2-6, with D possibly being TRBD1 or TRBD2 (7 bases each). V was cut by 7 bases and J by 2 bases, with 12 bases left in between. Germline CDR1 and CDR2: MNHNS and SASEGT. This CDR3 is built from 15 residues. In DNA, the CDR3 is TGTGCCAGCACATCAGGGGGGGCTGGGGCCAACGTCCTGACTTTC. Protein product: CASTSGGAGANVLTF.

The chain has TRBV10-3 and TRBJ1-4; perhaps TRBD1 as D (5 bases). V was pared by 3 bases and J by 4 bases, with 15 bases between. Germline V CDR1 and CDR2: ENHRY, SYGVKD. The CDR3 runs 16 residues. The CDR3 protein is CAISELRGLDNEKLFF. In nucleotides, the CDR3 is TGTGCCATCAGTGAATTGAGGGGACTTGATAATGAAAAACTGTTTTTT.

This chain links TRBV25-1 with TRBJ2-5; TRBD1 is a possible D gene (5 bases). Germline loops: CDR1 MGHDK, CDR2 SYGVNS. V lost 2 bases to trimming and J lost 4 bases, with 14 bases between them. The CDR3 contains 15 residues. The CDR3 bases are TGTGCCAGCAGTGAAGTAATGGGGCAGAGAGAGACCCAGTACTTC. As protein: CASSEVMGQRETQYF.

This sequence joins TRBV10-3 and TRBJ1-1; 9 bases match TRBD1. Germline values: CDR1 ENHRY, CDR2 SYGVKD. Trimming removed 4 bases from V and 8 bases from J; junction bases left unmatched: 8. The CDR3 is 14 residues long. This CDR3 is CAISAYRGPTEAFF. The CDR3, as DNA: TGTGCCATCAGTGCCTACAGGGGGCCCACAGAAGCTTTCTTT.

This clone showed up just once. The genes are TRBV29-1 and TRBJ1-1; D is perhaps TRBD1 (5 bases). The CDR3 sequence is 14 residues long. V lost 4 bases to trimming and J lost 6 bases, with 18 bases between them. CDR1 and CDR2 (germline): SQVTM, ANQGSEA. This CDR3 reads CSVVAPGRVAEAFF. As DNA, the CDR3 is TGCAGCGTTGTCGCCCCGGGGCGCGTCGCTGAAGCTTTCTTT.

The chain joins TRBV7-2 to TRBJ2-1; perhaps TRBD2 as D (6 bases). Between the trimmed V and J ends, which lost 5 bases and 8 bases, there was a span of 19 bases. Germline CDR1 and CDR2: SGHTA and FQGNSA. CDR3 length: 15 amino acids. CDR3 sequence: CASSKGLGSYDEQFF. The CDR3 region has the DNA TGTGCCAGCAGCAAGGGACTCGGGAGTTACGATGAGCAGTTCTTC. The variable domain in full, completed from reference TRBV7-2 and TRBJ2-1, reads GAGVSQSPSNKVTEKGKDVELRCDPISGHTALYWYRQSLGQGLEFLIYFQGNSAPDKSGLPSDRFSAERTGGSVSTLTIQRTQQEDSAVYLCASSKGLGSYDEQFFGPGTRLTVL.

The sample holds a few counts of this clone. This chain uses TRBV9 with TRBJ1-6, with TRBD1 matching 12 bases. Trimming cost V 0 bases and J 7 bases; bases outside gene matches: 5. This CDR3 comprises 17 residues. Germline V gene lookup returns CDR1 SGDLS and CDR2 YYNGEE. The CDR3 region has the DNA TGTGCCAGCAGCGTAGAGGGACAGGGGGCACAAAATTCACCCCTCCACTTT. Its protein is CASSVEGQGAQNSPLHF.

J is TRBJ1-6 and V is TRBV30; D gene ambiguous. V dropped 3 bases and J dropped 7 bases, with 16 bases sitting between them. The germline V gene encodes CDR1 GTSNPN and CDR2 SVGIG (reference sequence). The CDR3 has 15 amino acids. The CDR3 reads CAWSRTKAGNSPLHF. DNA for the CDR3: TGTGCCTGGAGCCGGACCAAAGCTGGGAATTCACCCCTCCACTTT.

The CDR3 sequence: CASSSRGGEDTQYF. The CDR3 DNA reads TGCGCCAGCAGCTCGCGGGGGGGCGAAGATACGCAGTATTTT. V usage is TRBV5-1 and J usage is TRBJ2-3; 9 nucleotides agree with TRBD2. Trimming at V came to 3 bases and at J to 5 bases, leaving 4 bases not matched to a gene. Looked up from germline, CDR1 is SGHRS and CDR2 is YFSETQ. The CDR3 consists of 14 residues.

The V and J genes are TRBV7-2 and TRBJ2-3, with D uncertain. V was pared by 2 bases and J by 1 base, with 7 bases between. The germline CDR1 and CDR2 sequences are SGHTA and FQGNSA. The length of the CDR3 is 14 residues. CDR3 protein: CASSLLTRTDTQYF. The CDR3 nucleotides read TGTGCCAGCAGCTTATTAACACGCACAGATACGCAGTATTTT.

This chain's CDR3 is CASPGQLQETQYF. As DNA, the CDR3 is TGTGCCAGCCCGGGACAGCTCCAAGAGACCCAGTACTTC. The chain links TRBV6-7 to TRBJ2-5; TRBD1 matches 7 bases. TRBV6-7 is given ORF status, its function remaining uncertain. J gave up 1 base and V 8 bases, and 4 bases lay outside the gene matches. The CDR3 spans 13 residues.